The 16 T cell receptor beta chains in this list originate from one sample, sequenced in a study of blood T cell repertoires in COVID-19. The table came from immunoSEQ multiplex PCR; TCRdb's copy has only in-frame clones and leaves some out. The table shows fewer than 200,000 clones, with about 80% occurring only once. The sequenced material came from peripheral blood. The receptors come from a human donor in a cohort sampled during active COVID-19.

The CDR3 region is CASSASGGTQYF. The CDR3 nucleotides are TGTGCCAGCAGCGCCTCGGGGGGTACGCAGTATTTT. V usage is TRBV9 and J usage is TRBJ2-3; 7 nucleotides line up with TRBD2. The CDR3 covers 12 residues. The V segment lost 3 bases and the J segment 8 bases; nucleotides outside the gene matches: 3. Germline values: CDR1 SGDLS, CDR2 YYNGEE.

This chain connects TRBV28 to TRBJ2-7, with D hard to call. The CDR3 length is 15 residues. Germline lookup yields CDR1 MDHEN and CDR2 SYDVKM. Trimming removed 3 bases from V and 3 bases from J, with 15 bases in between. The CDR3 nucleotides read TGTGCCAGCAGTTTCCCAGACCGAGGCTTCTACGAGCAGTACTTC. It translates to CASSFPDRGFYEQYF.

The genes are TRBV7-6 and TRBJ2-7, with TRBD2 matching 16 bases. The germline CDR1 and CDR2 sequences are SGHVS and FNYEAQ. The CDR3 length is 18 residues. Unmatched junction bases numbered 9, after V lost 0 bases and J lost 7 bases. CDR3 protein: CASSLAPGLAGGPREQYF. CDR3 sequence (DNA): TGTGCCAGCAGCTTAGCCCCGGGACTAGCGGGAGGGCCGAGGGAGCAGTACTTC. Using reference TRBV7-6 and TRBJ2-7 for the parts outside the CDR3, the full variable domain is GAGVSQSPRYKVTKRGQDVALRCDPISGHVSLYWYRQALGQGPEFLTYFNYEAQQDKSGLPNDRFSAERPEGSISTLTIQRTEQRDSAMYRCASSLAPGLAGGPREQYFGPGTRLTVT.

V gene TRBV9 combines with J gene TRBJ1-5; D possibly corresponds to TRBD1 (5 bases). The V gene's germline CDR1 is SGDLS and CDR2 YYNGEE. The CDR3 consists of 15 residues. Between the trimmed V and J ends, which lost 2 bases and 0 bases, there was a span of 9 bases. CDR3: CASSVGGLSNQPQHF. CDR3 sequence (DNA): TGTGCCAGCAGCGTGGGGGGACTTAGCAATCAGCCCCAGCATTTT.

The rearrangement links TRBV7-3 to TRBJ1-1, with D possibly being TRBD1 (5 bases). Germline CDR1 is SGHTA and CDR2 is FQGTGA. The CDR3 has 13 residues. Trimming pared 5 bases from V and 1 base from J, leaving 8 bases between. CDR3 bases: TGTGCCAGCAGCCCGACAGCGAACACTGAAGCTTTCTTT. This codes for CASSPTANTEAFF.

This sequence joins TRBV11-1 and TRBJ1-2; 8 nucleotides align to TRBD1. CDR1 and CDR2 (germline): SGHAT, FQDESV (reference sequence). With 2 bases clipped from V and 8 bases from J, the junction kept 4 bases outside the gene matches. CDR3 size: 13 residues. The CDR3 loop reads CASSLSTGGGYTF. The CDR3 DNA follows: TGTGCCAGCAGCTTAAGTACAGGGGGAGGCTACACCTTC.

CDR3 loop: CASSQDSEAFF. The CDR3 nucleotides read TGCGCCAGCAGCCAAGACTCTGAAGCTTTCTTT. J is TRBJ1-1 and V is TRBV4-3; D ambiguous. CDR3 length: 11 amino acids. V dropped 0 bases and J dropped 6 bases, with 2 bases sitting between them. Germline loops: CDR1 LGHNA, CDR2 YSLEER.

The CDR3, as DNA: TGTGCCAGTAGTATTTTACCAGGGAATGAGCAGTTCTTC. Protein: CASSILPGNEQFF. This chain uses TRBV19 with TRBJ2-1; D is possibly TRBD1 (5 bases). Trimming left V 3 bases short and J 7 bases short, with 10 bases between. Germline V gene lookup returns CDR1 LNHDA and CDR2 SQIVND (reference sequence). The CDR3 runs to 13 residues.

Only a few counts were recorded for this clone. The gene calls are TRBV6-5 and TRBJ1-1; 9 positions match TRBD1. Germline loops: CDR1 MNHEY, CDR2 SVGAGI. This CDR3 contains 14 residues. V lost 6 bases to trimming and J lost 3 bases; unmatched junction nucleotides: 5. The CDR3 region is CASRRGQGHTEAFF. In nucleotides, the CDR3 is TGTGCCAGCAGACGTGGACAGGGGCACACTGAAGCTTTCTTT.

The J gene is TRBJ2-7, the V gene TRBV5-1, with 8 bases lining up with TRBD1. Losses at the gene ends were 4 bases for V and 3 bases for J; bases not matched to a gene: 3. Germline CDR1 SGHRS, CDR2 YFSETQ. CDR3 size: 13 residues. The CDR3 loop is CASSVTGGYEQYF. The CDR3 DNA follows: TGCGCCAGCAGCGTAACAGGGGGCTACGAGCAGTACTTC.

The rearrangement uses TRBV19 and TRBJ2-5; 7 nucleotides align to TRBD2. The CDR3 spans 14 residues. V was pared by 2 bases and J by 1 base, with 1 base of the junction left unmatched. CDR1 LNHDA and CDR2 SQIVND come from the germline V gene (reference sequence). CDR3 sequence: CASSIWGGQETQYF. The CDR3 DNA reads TGTGCCAGTAGTATATGGGGGGGCCAAGAGACCCAGTACTTC. Using reference TRBV19 and TRBJ2-5 for the parts outside the CDR3, the full variable domain is DGGITQSPKYLFRKEGQNVTLSCEQNLNHDAMYWYRQDPGQGLRLIYYSQIVNDFQKGDIAEGYSVSREKKESFPLTVTSAQKNPTAFYLCASSIWGGQETQYFGPGTRLLVL.

V and J are TRBV15 and TRBJ2-7, with D hard to call. Germline V gives CDR1 LNHNV, CDR2 YYDKDF (reference sequence). Trimming stripped 0 bases from V and 3 bases from J, with 12 bases between. The CDR3 is 15 residues long. The CDR3 sequence: CATSRDPQDYYEQYF. The CDR3 region has the DNA TGTGCCACCAGCAGAGATCCCCAGGATTACTACGAGCAGTACTTC.

This clone was counted a single time. The gene calls are TRBV5-4 and TRBJ2-5, with TRBD2 identical over 9 bases. The CDR3 runs to 16 residues. V lost 0 bases to trimming and J lost 2 bases; unmatched junction nucleotides: 5. The V gene's germline CDR1 is SGHNT and CDR2 YYREEE (reference sequence). The CDR3 nucleotides are TGTGCCAGCAGCTTGGGATTTAGCGGGGGACAAGAGACCCAGTACTTC. It encodes CASSLGFSGGQETQYF.

The J gene is TRBJ1-2, the V gene TRBV7-2, with TRBD1 matching 10 bases. CDR1 and CDR2 from the germline V gene are SGHTA and FQGNSA. This CDR3 is 15 amino acids long. With 1 base clipped from V and 4 bases from J, the junction kept 3 bases outside the gene matches. CDR3 bases: TGTGCCAGCAGCTTAGGAGACAGGGGGCCCTATGGCTACACCTTC. This gives the protein CASSLGDRGPYGYTF.

The rearrangement links TRBV27 to TRBJ1-5, with 7 bases identical to TRBD1. The CDR3 contains 12 residues. CDR1 MNHEY and CDR2 SMNVEV come from the germline V gene (reference sequence). V shed 6 bases and J 6 bases; nucleotides not matched to a gene: 2. The CDR3: CASRTGIQPQHF. DNA for the CDR3: TGTGCCAGCAGGACAGGGATTCAGCCCCAGCATTTT.

CDR3 DNA: TGTGCCAGCAGCTTAGGAGTAATAGGACAGGATAACACCGGGGAGCTGTTTTTT. This sequence encodes CASSLGVIGQDNTGELFF. This sequence joins TRBV11-3 and TRBJ2-2, with 7 bases that match TRBD1. CDR1 and CDR2 (germline): SGHNT, YENEEA. This CDR3 has 18 amino acids. Trimming took 1 base from V and 2 from J; bases not matched to a gene: 10.